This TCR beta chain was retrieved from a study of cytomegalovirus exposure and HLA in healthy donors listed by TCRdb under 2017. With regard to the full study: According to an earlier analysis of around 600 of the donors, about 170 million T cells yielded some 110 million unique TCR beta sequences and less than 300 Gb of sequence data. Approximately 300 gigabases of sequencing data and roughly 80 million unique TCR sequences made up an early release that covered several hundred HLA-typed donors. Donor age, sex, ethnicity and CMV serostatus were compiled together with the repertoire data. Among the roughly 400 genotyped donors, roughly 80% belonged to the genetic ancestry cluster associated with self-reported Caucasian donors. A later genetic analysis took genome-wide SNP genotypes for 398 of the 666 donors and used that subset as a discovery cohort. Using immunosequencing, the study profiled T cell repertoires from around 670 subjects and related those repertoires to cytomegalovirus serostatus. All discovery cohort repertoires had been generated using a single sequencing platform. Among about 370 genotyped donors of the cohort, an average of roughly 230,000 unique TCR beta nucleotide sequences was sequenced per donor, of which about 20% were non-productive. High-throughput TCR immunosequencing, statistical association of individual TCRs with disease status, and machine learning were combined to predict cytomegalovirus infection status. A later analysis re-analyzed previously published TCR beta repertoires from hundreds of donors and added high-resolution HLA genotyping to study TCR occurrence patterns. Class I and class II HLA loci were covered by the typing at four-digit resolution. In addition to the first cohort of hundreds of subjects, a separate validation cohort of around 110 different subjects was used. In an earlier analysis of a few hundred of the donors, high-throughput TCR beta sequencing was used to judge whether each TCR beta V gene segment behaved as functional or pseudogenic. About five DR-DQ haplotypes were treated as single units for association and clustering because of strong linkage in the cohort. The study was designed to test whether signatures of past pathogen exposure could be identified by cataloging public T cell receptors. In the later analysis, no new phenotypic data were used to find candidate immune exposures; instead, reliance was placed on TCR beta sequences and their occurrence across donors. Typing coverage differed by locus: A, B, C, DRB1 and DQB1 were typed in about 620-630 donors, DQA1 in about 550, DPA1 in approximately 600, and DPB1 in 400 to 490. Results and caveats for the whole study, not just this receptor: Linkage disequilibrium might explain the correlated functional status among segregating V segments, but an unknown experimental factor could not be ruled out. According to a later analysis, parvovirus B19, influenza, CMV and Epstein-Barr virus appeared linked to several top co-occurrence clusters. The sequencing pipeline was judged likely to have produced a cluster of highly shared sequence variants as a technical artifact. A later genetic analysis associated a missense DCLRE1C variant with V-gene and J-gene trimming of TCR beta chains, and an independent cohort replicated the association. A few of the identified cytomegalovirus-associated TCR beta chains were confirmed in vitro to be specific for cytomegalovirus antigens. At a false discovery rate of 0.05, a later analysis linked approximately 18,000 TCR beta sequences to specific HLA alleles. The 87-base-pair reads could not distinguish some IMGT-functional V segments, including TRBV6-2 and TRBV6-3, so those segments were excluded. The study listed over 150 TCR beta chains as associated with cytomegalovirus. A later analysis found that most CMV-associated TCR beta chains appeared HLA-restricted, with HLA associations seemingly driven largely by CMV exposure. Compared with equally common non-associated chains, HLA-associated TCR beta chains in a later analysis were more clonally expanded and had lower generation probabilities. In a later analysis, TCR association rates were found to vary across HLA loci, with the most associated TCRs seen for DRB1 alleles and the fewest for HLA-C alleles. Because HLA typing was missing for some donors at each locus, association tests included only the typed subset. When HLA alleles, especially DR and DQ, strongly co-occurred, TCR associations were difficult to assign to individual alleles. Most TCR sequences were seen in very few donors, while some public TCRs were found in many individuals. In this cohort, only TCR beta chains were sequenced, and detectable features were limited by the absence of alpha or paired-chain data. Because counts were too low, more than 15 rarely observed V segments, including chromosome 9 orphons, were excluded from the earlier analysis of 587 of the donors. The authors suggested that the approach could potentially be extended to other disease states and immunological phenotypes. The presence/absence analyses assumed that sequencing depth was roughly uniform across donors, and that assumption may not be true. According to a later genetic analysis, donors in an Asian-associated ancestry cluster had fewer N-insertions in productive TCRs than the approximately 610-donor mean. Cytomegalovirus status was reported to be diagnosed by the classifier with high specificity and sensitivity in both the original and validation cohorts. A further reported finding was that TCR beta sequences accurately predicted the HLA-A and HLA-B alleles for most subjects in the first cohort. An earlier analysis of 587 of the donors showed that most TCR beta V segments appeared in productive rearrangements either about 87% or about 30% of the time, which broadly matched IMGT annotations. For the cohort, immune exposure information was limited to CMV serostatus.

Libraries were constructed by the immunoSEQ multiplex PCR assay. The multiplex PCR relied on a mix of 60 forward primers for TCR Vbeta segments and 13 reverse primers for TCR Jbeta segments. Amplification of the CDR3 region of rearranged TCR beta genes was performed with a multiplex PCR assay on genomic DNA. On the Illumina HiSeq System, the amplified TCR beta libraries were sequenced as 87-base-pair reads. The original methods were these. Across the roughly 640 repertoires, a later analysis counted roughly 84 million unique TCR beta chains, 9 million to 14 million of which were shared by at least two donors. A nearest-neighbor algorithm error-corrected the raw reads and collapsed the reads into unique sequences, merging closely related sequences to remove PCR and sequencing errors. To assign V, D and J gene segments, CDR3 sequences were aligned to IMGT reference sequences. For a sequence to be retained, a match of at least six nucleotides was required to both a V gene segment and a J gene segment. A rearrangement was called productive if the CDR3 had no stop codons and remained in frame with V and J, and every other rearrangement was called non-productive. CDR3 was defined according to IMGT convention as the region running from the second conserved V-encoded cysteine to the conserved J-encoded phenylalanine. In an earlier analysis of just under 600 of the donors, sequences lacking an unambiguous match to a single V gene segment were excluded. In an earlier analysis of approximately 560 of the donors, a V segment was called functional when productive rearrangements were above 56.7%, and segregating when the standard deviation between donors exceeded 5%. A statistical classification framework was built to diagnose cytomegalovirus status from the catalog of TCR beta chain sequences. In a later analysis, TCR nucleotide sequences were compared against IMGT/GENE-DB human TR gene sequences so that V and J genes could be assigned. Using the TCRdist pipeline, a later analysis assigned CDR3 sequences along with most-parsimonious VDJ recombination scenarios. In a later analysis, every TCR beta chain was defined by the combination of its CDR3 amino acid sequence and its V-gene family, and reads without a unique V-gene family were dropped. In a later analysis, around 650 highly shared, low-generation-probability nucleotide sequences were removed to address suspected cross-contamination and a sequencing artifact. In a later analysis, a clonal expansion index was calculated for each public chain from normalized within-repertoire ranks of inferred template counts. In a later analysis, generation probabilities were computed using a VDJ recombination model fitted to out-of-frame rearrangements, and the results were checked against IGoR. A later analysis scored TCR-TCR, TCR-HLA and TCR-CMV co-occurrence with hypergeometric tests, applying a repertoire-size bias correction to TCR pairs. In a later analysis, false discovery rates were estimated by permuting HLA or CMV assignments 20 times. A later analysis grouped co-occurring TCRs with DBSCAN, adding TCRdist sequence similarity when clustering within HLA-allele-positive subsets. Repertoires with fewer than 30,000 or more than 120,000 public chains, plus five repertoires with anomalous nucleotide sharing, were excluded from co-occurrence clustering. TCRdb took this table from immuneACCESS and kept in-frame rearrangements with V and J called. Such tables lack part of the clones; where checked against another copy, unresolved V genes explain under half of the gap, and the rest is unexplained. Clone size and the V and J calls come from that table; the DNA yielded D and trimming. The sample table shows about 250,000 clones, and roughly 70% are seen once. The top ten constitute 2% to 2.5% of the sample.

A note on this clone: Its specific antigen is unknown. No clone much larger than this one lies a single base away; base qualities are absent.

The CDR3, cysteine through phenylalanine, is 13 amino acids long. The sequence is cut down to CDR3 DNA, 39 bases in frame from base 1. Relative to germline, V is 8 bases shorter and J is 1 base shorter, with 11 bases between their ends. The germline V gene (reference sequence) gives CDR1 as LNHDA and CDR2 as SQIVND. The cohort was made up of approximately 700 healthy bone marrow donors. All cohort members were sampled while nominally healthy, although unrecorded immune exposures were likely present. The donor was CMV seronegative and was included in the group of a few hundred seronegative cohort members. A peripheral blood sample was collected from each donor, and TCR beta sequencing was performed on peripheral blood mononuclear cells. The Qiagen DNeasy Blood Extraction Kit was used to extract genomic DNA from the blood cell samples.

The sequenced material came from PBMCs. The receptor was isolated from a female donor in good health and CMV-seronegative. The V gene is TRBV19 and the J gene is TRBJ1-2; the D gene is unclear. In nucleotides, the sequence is TGTGCCAGTCAGGCAGGATTTAACTATGGCTACACCTTC. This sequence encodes CASQAGFNYGYTF.